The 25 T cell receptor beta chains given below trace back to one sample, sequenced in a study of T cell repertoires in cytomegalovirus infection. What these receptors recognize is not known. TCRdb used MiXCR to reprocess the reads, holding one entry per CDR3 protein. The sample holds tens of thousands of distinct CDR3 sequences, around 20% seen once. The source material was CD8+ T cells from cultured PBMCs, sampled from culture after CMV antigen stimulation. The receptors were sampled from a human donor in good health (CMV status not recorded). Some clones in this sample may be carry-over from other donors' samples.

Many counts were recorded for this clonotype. As DNA, the CDR3 is TGTGCCAGCAGCCAAACGGAGTGGGGTAATCAGCCCCAGCATTTT. Its protein product is CASSQTEWGNQPQHF. J is TRBJ1-5 and V is TRBV4-2; D gene ambiguous. CDR1 is LGHNA, CDR2 YNFKEQ, per germline. Trimming removed 2 bases at V and 4 bases at J, with 12 bases between. The CDR3 covers 15 residues.

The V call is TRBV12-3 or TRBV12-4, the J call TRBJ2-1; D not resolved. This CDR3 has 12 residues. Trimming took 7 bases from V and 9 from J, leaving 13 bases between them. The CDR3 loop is CASTPLGAEQFF. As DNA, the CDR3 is TGTGCCAGCACCCCTCTGGGCGCTGAGCAGTTCTTC.

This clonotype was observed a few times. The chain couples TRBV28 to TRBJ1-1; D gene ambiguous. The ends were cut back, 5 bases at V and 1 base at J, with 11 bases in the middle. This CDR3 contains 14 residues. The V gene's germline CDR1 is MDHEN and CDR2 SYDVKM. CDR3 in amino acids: CASSIPDGNTEAFF. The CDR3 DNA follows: TGTGCCAGCAGTATACCGGACGGGAACACTGAAGCTTTCTTT.

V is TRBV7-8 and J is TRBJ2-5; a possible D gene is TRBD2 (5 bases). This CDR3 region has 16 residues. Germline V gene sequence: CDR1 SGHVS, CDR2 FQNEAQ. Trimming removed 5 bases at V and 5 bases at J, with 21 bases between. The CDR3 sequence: CASSPIELETRETQYF. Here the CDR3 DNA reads TGTGCCAGCAGCCCCATTGAACTAGAGACGCGGGAGACCCAGTACTTC.

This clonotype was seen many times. CDR3 coding DNA: TGTGCCAGCAGTGAGGACGGGTCCTCCTACAATGAGCAGTTCTTC. Residues: CASSEDGSSYNEQFF. The chain couples TRBV2 to TRBJ2-1; D not resolved. Germline CDR1 and CDR2: SNHLY and FYNNEI. This CDR3 is 15 amino acids long. Trimming took 3 bases from V and 0 from J, leaving 9 bases between them.

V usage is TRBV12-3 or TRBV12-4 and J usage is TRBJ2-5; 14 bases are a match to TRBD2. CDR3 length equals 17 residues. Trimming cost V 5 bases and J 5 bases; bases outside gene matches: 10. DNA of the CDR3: TGTGCCAGCAGTCGTCCGAGACTAGCGGGGGGGTGGGAGACCCAGTACTTC. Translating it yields CASSRPRLAGGWETQYF.

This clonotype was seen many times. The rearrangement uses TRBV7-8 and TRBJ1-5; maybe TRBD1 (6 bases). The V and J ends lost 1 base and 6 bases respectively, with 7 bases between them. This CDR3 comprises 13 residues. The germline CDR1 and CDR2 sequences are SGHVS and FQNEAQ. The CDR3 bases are TGTGCCAGCAGCTTAGGGGGGCCTCAGCCCCAGCATTTT. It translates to CASSLGGPQPQHF.

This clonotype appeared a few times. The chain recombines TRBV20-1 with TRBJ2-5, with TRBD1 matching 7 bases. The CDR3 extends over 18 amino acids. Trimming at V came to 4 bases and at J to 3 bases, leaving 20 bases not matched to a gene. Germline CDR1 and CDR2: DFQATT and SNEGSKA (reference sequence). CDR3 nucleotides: TGCAGTGCTACCTTTGTTTTCATCCCGGGACAGCCGAAAGAGACCCAGTACTTC. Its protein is CSATFVFIPGQPKETQYF.

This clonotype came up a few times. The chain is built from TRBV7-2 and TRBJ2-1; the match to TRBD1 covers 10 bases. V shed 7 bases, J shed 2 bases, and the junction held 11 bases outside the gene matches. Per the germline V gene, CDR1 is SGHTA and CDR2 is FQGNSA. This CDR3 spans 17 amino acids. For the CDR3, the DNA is TGTGCCAGCATCGCCCCGACCGGGACAGGGGCCTACAATGAGCAGTTCTTC. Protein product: CASIAPTGTGAYNEQFF. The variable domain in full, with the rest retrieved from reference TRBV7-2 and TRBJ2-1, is GAGVSQSPSNKVTEKGKDVELRCDPISGHTALYWYRQSLGQGLEFLIYFQGNSAPDKSGLPSDRFSAERTGGSVSTLTIQRTQQEDSAVYLCASIAPTGTGAYNEQFFGPGTRLTVL.

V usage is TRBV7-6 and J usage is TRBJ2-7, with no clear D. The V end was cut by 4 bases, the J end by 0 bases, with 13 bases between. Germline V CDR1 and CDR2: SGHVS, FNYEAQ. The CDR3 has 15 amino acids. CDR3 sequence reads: CASSSKEFSSYEQYF. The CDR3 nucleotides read TGTGCCAGCAGCTCGAAGGAATTCAGCTCCTACGAGCAGTACTTC.

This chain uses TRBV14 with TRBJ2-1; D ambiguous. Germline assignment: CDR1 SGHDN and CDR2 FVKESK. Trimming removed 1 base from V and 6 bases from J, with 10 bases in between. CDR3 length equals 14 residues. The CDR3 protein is CASSQVTPGNEQFF. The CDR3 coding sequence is TGTGCCAGCAGCCAAGTAACGCCGGGCAATGAGCAGTTCTTC.

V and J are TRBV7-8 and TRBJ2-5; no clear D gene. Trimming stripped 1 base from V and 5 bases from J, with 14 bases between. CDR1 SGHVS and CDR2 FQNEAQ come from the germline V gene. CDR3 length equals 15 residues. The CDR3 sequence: CASSLVLGVVETQYF. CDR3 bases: TGTGCCAGCAGCTTAGTTCTTGGGGTGGTGGAGACCCAGTACTTC.

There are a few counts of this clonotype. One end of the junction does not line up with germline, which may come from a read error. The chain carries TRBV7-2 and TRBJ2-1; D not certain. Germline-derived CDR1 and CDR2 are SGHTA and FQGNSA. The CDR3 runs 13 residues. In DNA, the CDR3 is TGTGCCAGCAACTTAGGAGATTACAATGAGCAGTTCTTC. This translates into CASNLGDYNEQFF.

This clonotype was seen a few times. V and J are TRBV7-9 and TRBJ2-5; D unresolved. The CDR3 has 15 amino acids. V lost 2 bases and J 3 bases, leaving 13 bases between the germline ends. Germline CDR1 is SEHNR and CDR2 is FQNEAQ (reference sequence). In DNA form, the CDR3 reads TGTGCCAGCAGCTTACTCGGAACAGACGAAGAGACCCAGTACTTC. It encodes CASSLLGTDEETQYF.

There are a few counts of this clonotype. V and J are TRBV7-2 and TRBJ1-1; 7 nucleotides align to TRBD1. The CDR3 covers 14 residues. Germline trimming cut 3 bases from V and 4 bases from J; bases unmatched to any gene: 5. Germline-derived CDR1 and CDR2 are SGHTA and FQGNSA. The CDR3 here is CASSFRGATTEAFF. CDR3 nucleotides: TGTGCCAGCAGCTTCAGGGGGGCGACCACTGAAGCTTTCTTT.

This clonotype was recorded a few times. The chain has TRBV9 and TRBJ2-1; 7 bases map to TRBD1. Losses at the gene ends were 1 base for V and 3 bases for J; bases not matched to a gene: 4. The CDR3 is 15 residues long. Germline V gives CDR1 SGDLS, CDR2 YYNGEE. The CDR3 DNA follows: TGTGCCAGCAGCGTACAGGGGGTGGACTACAATGAGCAGTTCTTC. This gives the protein CASSVQGVDYNEQFF. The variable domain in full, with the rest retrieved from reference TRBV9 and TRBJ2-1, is DSGVTQTPKHLITATGQRVTLRCSPRSGDLSVYWYQQSLDQGLQFLIQYYNGEERAKGNILERFSAQQFPDLHSELNLSSLELGDSALYFCASSVQGVDYNEQFFGPGTRLTVL.

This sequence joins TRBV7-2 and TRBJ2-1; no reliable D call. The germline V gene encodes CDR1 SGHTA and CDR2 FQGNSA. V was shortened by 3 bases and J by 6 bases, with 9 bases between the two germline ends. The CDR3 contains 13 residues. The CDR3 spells CASSFYGGNEQFF. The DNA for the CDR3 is TGTGCCAGCAGCTTCTACGGTGGCAATGAGCAGTTCTTC.

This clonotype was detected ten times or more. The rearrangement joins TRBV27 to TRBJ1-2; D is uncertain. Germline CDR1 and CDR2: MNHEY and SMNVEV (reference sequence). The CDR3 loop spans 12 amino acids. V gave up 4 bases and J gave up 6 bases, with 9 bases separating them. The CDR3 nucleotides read TGTGCCAGCAGTTCTTCCAGAAATGGCTACACCTTC. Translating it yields CASSSSRNGYTF.

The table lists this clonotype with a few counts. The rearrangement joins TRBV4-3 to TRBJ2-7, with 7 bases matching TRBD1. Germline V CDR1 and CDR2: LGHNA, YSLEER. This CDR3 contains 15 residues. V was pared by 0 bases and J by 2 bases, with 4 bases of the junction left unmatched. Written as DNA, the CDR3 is TGCGCCAGCAGCCAAGATCTTGGACAGGCCTACGAGCAGTACTTC. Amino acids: CASSQDLGQAYEQYF.

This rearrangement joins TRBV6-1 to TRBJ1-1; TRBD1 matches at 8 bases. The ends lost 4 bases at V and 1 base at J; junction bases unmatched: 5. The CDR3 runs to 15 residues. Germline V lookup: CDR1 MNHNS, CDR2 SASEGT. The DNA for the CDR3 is TGTGCCAGCAGTGGGGACAGGACTAAGAACACTGAAGCTTTCTTT. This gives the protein CASSGDRTKNTEAFF.

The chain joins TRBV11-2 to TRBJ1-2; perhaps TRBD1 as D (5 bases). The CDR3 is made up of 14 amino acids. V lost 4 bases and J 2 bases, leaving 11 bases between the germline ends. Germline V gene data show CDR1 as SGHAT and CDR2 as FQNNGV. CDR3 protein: CASSSPTANYGYTF. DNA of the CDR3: TGTGCCAGCAGCTCACCGACAGCCAACTATGGCTACACCTTC.

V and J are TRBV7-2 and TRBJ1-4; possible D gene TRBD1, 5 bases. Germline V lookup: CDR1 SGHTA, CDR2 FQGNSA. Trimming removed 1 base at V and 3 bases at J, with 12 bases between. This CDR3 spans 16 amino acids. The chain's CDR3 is CASSLGFSGSNEKLFF. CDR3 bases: TGTGCCAGCAGCTTAGGATTTTCAGGGTCTAATGAAAAACTGTTTTTT.

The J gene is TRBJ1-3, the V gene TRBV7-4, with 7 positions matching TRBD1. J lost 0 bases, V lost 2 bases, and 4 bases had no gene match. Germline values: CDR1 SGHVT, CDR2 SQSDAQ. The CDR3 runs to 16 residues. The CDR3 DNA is TGTGCCAGCAGCTTAAGGCAGGGGGACTCTGGAAACACCATATATTTT. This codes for CASSLRQGDSGNTIYF.

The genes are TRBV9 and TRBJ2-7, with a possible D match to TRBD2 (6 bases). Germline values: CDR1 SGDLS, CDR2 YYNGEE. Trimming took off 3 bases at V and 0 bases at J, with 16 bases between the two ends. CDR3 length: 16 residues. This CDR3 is CASSDHRDGGSYEQYF. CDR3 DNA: TGTGCCAGCAGCGATCACCGGGACGGGGGCTCCTACGAGCAGTACTTC.

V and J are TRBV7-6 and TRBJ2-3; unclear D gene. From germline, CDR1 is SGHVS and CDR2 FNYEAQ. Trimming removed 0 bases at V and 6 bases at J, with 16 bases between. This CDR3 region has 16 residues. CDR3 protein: CASSLAWLSAEDTQYF. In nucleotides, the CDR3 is TGTGCCAGCAGCTTAGCGTGGCTATCGGCGGAGGATACGCAGTATTTT.